This T cell receptor beta chain was identified during a study of blood T cell repertoires in COVID-19. About the research overall: Both acute and convalescent COVID-19 samples were obtained from the United States, Italy and Spain. Sources were T cells, B-cell-depleted T cells, or PBMCs; the material itself was cDNA or gDNA.

Per the original methods: Nucleated cell number was recorded as an estimate derived from reference gene primer amplification. Profiling relied on immunoSEQ multiplex PCR, and the TCRdb table lists in-frame clones only, not all of them. For V, J and clone size, that table is used; D and trimming come from the DNA. The profile shows roughly 200,000 clones, 70% to 80% of them singletons. A Seattle source enrolled patients during active infection and followed them longitudinally. This clone has just a few counts. An end of the junction does not agree with germline; a read error may underlie this. Per germline, CDR1 SNHLY and CDR2 FYNNEI. The CDR3 contains 12 residues.

V gene TRBV2 combines with J gene TRBJ2-1, with 12 bases identical to TRBD2. The clonotype was recovered from a woman aged 40 to 50 with COVID-19, enrolled during active disease. Material for sequencing was peripheral blood. The CDR3 sequence: CASSLAGGVNLF. In nucleotides, the CDR3 is TGTGCCAGCAGTCTAGCGGGGGGGGTCAACCTCTTC.